This TCR beta chain was observed in a study of blood T cell repertoires in COVID-19. Study-level information: From the United States, Italy and Spain came samples of acute and convalescent COVID-19. In each case, the material was cDNA or gDNA derived from T cells, B-cell-depleted T cells, or PBMCs.

Original methodology: Cell counts per sample came from amplifying reference gene primers. This table comes from immunoSEQ multiplex PCR, and its TCRdb copy is limited to in-frame clones, with some not included. Clonal size and the V and J genes are those of that table, whereas D and trimming came from the DNA. The sample comprises nearly 250,000 clones, roughly 79% of which are singletons, and 1.5% to 2% rests with the top ten. CDR1 is SGHDN, CDR2 FVKESK, per germline. V lost 0 bases to trimming and J lost 0 bases, with 8 bases between them. This CDR3 comprises 15 residues. This TCR derives from a woman older than 75 with acute or convalescent COVID-19. This chain links TRBV14 with TRBJ1-2; D unclear. Sample: peripheral blood. CDR3 protein: CASSQDSGSNYGYTF. In DNA, the CDR3 is TGTGCCAGCAGCCAAGATTCCGGTTCTAACTATGGCTACACCTTC.